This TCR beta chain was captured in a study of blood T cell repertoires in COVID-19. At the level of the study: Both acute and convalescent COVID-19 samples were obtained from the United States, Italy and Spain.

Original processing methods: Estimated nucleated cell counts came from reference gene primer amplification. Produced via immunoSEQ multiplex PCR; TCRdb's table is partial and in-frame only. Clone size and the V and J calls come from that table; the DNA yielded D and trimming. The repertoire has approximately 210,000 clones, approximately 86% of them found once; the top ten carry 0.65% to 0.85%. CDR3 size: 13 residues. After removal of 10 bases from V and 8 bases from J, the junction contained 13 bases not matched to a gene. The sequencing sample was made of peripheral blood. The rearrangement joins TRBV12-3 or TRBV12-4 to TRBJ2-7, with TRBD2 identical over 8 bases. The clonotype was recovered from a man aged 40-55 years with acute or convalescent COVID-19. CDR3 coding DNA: TGTGCCACCCTTTCCGGGACTAGTACCCAGCAGTACTTC. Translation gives CATLSGTSTQQYF.